The clone carrying this T cell receptor beta chain was seen only a few times. Sequencing used immunoSEQ multiplex PCR; TCRdb keeps in-frame clones, though not all of them. The sample has 110,000 or so clones, roughly 79% seen once. The data originate from a study of blood T cell repertoires in COVID-19. The CDR3 runs 14 residues. Germline assignment: CDR1 SGHKS and CDR2 YYEKEE (reference sequence). Trimming took off 6 bases at V and 6 bases at J, with 13 bases between the two ends. The V and J genes are TRBV5-5 and TRBJ1-6, with D hard to call. The sample was peripheral blood. This TCR was recovered from a man older than 75 with acute or convalescent COVID-19. In DNA form, the CDR3 reads TGTGCCAGCAACGACTTCTTTGGTAATTCACCCCTCCACTTT. Residues: CASNDFFGNSPLHF.